The 5 T cell receptor beta chains below all came from one sample that was sequenced in a study of T-cell memory formation after mild COVID-19. A single record per CDR3 protein comes from TCRdb applying MiXCR to the 5' RACE reads. Of fewer than 15,000 distinct CDR3 sequences in the sample, roughly 15% were seen once. Source material: PBMCs or a T cell subset sorted from them (not recorded which). These receptors were obtained from a man younger than 35 who had mild COVID-19 (a few samples of this study predate the infection). Cell type and time point are not known.

In this sample, this clonotype turned up a few times. This rearrangement joins TRBV6-5 to TRBJ1-5; the D gene is possibly TRBD1 (6 bases). The CDR3 consists of 14 residues. The V end was cut by 5 bases, the J end by 5 bases, with 13 bases between. Germline loops: CDR1 MNHEY, CDR2 SVGAGI. The CDR3 spells CASSPQGGYQPQHF. CDR3 in DNA: TGTGCCAGCAGTCCACAGGGAGGGTATCAGCCCCAGCATTTT.

This sequence joins TRBV29-1 and TRBJ2-7, with 12 bases that match TRBD1. Germline CDR1 SQVTM, CDR2 ANQGSEA. The length of the CDR3 is 12 residues. The DNA for the CDR3 is TGCAGTGCCGGGACAGGGGGCAACGAGCAGTACTTC. Translation: CSAGTGGNEQYF.

In its sample, this clonotype was seen many times. The chain uses TRBV14 and TRBJ1-2; TRBD1 aligns across 8 bases. The CDR3 consists of 13 residues. CDR1 SGHDN and CDR2 FVKESK come from the germline V gene. Trimming removed 3 bases from V and 4 bases from J; junction bases left unmatched: 1. The CDR3 region has the DNA TGTGCCAGCAGCCATCAGGGGGCCTATGGCTACACCTTC. This encodes CASSHQGAYGYTF.

This clonotype is labeled large. The chain uses TRBV7-9 and TRBJ2-4; maybe TRBD2 (6 bases). Per the germline V gene, CDR1 is SEHNR and CDR2 is FQNEAQ (reference sequence). The CDR3 contains 19 residues. Trimming took 5 bases from V and 0 from J, leaving 23 bases between them. CDR3 protein: CASSGRGILLFEAKNIQYF. The CDR3 DNA is TGTGCCAGCAGCGGCCGGGGGATCCTCTTATTCGAAGCCAAAAACATTCAGTACTTC.

This clonotype was seen ten or more times. V usage is TRBV9 and J usage is TRBJ2-7; possibly TRBD1 for D (6 bases). V was shortened by 4 bases and J by 6 bases, with 20 bases between the two germline ends. This CDR3 has 15 amino acids. From germline, CDR1 is SGDLS and CDR2 YYNGEE. The CDR3 sequence: CASSPTNTGRVEQYF. As DNA, the CDR3 is TGTGCCAGCAGCCCTACGAACACAGGGCGGGTCGAGCAGTACTTC.